The source of this T cell receptor (beta chain) is a study of T-cell memory formation after mild COVID-19. TCRdb analysed the 5' RACE reads with MiXCR anew, one entry per CDR3 protein. The sample consists of about 180,000 distinct CDR3 sequences, 15% to 20% of them appearing once. V lost 6 bases and J 8 bases, leaving 21 bases between the germline ends. Germline CDR1 reads SGHTS; CDR2 reads YDEGEE. The CDR3 totals 15 residues. The chain recombines TRBV5-8 with TRBJ1-5; TRBD1 might be the D (5 bases). What was sequenced was PBMCs or a T cell subset sorted from them (not recorded which). The sequence derives from a man younger than 35 who had mild COVID-19 (a few samples of this study predate the infection). Cell type and time point are not known. CDR3 sequence reads: CASTRGERGGEPQHF. CDR3 sequence (DNA): TGTGCCAGCACCCGGGGCGAGCGGGGTGGTGAGCCCCAGCATTTT.